This TCR beta chain came from a study of shared clonotypes between healthy human individuals. This clone was seen more than once but under ten times. Its antigen remains unidentified. Notes on the study in general: Sampling covered blood only; tissue repertoires likely differ.

Per germline, CDR1 SGHRS and CDR2 YFSETQ. V lost 0 bases to trimming and J lost 6 bases, with 10 bases between them. The CDR3 length is 13 residues. Profiling relied on immunoSEQ multiplex PCR, and the TCRdb table lists in-frame clones only, not all of them. The sample consists of about 530,000 clones, roughly 79% of them appearing once. This receptor was taken from a woman aged 40 to 55 in good health. Some clones in this sample may be carry-over from other donors' samples. This chain connects TRBV5-1 to TRBJ2-7; the D gene is possibly TRBD1 (6 bases). Specimen: PBMCs. CDR3 in amino acids: CASSLVVGGEQYF. For the CDR3, the DNA is TGCGCCAGCAGCTTGGTTGTAGGGGGCGAGCAGTACTTC.